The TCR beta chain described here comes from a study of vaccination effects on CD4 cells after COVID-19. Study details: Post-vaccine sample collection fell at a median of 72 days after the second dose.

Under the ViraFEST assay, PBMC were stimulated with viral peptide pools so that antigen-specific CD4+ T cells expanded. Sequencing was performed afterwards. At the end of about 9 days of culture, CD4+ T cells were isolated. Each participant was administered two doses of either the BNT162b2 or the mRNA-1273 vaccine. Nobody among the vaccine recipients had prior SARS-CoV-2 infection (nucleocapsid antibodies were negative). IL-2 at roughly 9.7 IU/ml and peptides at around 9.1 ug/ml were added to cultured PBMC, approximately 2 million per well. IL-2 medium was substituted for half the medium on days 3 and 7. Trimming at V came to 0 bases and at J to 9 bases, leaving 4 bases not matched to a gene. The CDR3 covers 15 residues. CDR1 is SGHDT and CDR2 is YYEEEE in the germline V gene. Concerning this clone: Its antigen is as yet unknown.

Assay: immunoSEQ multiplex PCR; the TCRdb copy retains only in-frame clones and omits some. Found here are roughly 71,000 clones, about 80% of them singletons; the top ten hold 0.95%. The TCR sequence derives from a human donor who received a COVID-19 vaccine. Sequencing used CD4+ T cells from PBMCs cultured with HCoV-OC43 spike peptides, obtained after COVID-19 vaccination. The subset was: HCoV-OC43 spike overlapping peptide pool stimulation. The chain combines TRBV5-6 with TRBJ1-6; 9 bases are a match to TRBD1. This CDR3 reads CASSLAGTGRSPLHF. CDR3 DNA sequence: TGTGCCAGCAGCTTGGCGGGGACAGGGCGTTCACCCCTCCACTTT.